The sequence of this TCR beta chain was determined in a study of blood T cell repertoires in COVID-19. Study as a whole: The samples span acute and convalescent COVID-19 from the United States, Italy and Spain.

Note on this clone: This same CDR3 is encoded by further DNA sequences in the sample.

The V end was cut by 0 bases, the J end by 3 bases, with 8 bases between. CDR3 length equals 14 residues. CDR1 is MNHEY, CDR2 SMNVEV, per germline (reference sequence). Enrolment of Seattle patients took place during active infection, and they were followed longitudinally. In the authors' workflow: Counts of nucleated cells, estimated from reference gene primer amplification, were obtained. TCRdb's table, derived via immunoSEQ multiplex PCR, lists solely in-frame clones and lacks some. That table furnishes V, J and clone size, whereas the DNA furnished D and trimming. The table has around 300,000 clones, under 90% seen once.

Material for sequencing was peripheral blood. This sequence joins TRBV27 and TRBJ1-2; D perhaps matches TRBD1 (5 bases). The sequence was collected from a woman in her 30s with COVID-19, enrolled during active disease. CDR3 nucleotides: TGTGCCAGCAGTTTATCGCGGGGCGACTATGGCTACACCTTC. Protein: CASSLSRGDYGYTF.